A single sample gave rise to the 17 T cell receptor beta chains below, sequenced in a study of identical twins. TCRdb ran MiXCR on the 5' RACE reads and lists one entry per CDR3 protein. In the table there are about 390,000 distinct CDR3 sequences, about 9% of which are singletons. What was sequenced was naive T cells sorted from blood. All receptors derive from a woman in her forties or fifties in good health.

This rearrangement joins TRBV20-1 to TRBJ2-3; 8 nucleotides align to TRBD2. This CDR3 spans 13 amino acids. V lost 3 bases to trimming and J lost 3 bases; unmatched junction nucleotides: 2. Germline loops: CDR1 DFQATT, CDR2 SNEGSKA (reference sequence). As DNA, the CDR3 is TGCAGTGCTAGCGGGAGGGCAACAGATACGCAGTATTTT. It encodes CSASGRATDTQYF.

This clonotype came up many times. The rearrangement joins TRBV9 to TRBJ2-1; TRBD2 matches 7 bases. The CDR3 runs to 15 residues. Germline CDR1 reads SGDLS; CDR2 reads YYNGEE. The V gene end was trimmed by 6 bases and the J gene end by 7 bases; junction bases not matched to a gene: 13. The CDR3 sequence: CASTLGAGVGNEQFF. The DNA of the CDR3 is TGTGCCAGCACCCTTGGGGCGGGAGTAGGAAATGAGCAGTTCTTC.

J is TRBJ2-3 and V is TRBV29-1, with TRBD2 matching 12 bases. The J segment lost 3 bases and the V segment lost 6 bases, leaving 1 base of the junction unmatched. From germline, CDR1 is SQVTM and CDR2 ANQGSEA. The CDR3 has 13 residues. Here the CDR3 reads CSVGLAGTDTQYF. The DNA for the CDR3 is TGCAGCGTCGGACTAGCGGGAACAGATACGCAGTATTTT.

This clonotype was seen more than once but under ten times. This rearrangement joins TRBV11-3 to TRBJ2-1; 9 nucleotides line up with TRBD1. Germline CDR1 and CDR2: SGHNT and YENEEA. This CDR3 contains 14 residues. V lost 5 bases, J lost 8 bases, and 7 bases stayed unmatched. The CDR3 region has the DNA TGTGCCAGCAGCCCGGGACAGGGAATCGATGAGCAGTTCTTC. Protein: CASSPGQGIDEQFF.

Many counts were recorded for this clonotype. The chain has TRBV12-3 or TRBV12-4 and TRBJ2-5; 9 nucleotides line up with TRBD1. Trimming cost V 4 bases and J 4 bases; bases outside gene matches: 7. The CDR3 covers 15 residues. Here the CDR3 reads CASSSRGTGLETQYF. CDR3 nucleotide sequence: TGTGCCAGCAGTTCCCGGGGGACAGGGTTAGAGACCCAGTACTTC.

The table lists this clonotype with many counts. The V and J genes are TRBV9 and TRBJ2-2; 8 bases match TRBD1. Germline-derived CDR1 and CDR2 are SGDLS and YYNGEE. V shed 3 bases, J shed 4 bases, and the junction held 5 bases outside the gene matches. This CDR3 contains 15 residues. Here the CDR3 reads CASSEGQVSTGELFF. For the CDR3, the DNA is TGTGCCAGCAGCGAGGGACAGGTTAGCACCGGGGAGCTGTTTTTT.

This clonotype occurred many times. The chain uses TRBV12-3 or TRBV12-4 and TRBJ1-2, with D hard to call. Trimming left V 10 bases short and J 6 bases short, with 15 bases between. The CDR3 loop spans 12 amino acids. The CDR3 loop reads CATVKTVHGYTF. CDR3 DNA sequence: TGTGCCACCGTTAAGACCGTTCATGGCTACACCTTC.

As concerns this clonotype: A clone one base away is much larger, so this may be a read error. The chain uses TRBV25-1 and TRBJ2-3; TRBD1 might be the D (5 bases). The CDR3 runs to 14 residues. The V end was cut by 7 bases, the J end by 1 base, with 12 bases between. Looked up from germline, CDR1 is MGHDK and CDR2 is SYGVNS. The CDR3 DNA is TGTGCCAGCAATCCGGTCAGGGGCACAGATACGCAGTATTTT. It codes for CASNPVRGTDTQYF. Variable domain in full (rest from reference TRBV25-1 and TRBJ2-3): EADIYQTPRYLVIGTGKKITLECSQTMGHDKMYWYQQDPGMELHLIHYSYGVNSTEKGDLSSESTVSRIRTEHFPLTLESARPSHTSQYLCASNPVRGTDTQYFGPGTRLTVL.

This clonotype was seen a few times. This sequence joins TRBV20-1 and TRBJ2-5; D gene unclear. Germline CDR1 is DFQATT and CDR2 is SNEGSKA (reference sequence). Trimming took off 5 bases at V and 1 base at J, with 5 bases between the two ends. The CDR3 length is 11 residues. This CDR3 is CSAHSQETQYF. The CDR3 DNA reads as TGCAGTGCTCATTCCCAAGAGACCCAGTACTTC.

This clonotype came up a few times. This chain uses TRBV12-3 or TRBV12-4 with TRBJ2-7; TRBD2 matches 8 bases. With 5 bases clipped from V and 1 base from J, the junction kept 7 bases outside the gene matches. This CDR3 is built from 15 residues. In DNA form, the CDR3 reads TGTGCCAGCAGTCCAGGGGCGGGGGGTTCCTACGAGCAGTACGTC. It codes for CASSPGAGGSYEQYV.

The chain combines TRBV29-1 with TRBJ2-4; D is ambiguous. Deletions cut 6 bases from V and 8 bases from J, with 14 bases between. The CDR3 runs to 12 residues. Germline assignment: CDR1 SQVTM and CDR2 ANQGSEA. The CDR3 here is CSVADLRDIQYF. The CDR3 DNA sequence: TGCAGCGTCGCGGACCTTCGAGACATTCAGTACTTC.

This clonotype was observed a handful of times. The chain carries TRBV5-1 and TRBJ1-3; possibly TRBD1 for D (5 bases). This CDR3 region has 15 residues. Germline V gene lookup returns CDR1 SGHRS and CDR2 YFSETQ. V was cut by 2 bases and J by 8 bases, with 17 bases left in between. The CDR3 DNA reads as TGCGCCAGCAGCTTAGTGCAGGGTCGTGGGGACACCATATATTTT. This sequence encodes CASSLVQGRGDTIYF.

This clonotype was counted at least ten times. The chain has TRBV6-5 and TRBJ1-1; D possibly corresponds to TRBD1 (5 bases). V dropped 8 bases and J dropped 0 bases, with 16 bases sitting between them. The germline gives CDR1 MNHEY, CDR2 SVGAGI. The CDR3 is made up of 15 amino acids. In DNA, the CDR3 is TGTGCCAGCGTAGAGTTTGGGACGATGAACACTGAAGCTTTCTTT. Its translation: CASVEFGTMNTEAFF.

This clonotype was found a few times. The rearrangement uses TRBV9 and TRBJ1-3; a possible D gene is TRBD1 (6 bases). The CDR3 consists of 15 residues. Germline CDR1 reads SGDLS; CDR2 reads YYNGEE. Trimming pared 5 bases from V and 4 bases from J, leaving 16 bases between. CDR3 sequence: CASRGSGAAGNTIYF. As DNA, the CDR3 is TGTGCCAGCAGGGGCTCGGGGGCGGCAGGAAACACCATATATTTT.

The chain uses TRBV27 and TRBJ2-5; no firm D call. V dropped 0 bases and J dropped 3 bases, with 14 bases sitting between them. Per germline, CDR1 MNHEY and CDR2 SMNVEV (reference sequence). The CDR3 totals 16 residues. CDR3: CASSLSTWTSKETQYF. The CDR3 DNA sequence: TGTGCCAGCAGTTTATCTACCTGGACGAGCAAAGAGACCCAGTACTTC.

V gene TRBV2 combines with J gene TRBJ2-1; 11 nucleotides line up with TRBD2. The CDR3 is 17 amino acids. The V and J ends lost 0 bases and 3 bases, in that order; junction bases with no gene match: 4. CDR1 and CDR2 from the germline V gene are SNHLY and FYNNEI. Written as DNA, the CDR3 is TGTGCCAGCAGTGAAGCACGACTAGCGGGGATCTACAATGAGCAGTTCTTC. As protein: CASSEARLAGIYNEQFF.

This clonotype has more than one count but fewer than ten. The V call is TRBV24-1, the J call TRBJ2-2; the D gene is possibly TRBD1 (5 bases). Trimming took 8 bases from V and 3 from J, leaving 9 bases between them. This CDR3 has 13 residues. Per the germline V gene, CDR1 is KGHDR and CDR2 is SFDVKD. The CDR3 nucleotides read TGTGCCACCATGGGGCGGCACACCGGGGAGCTGTTTTTT. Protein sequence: CATMGRHTGELFF.